What follows is one T cell receptor beta chain and its context. Its antigen is still unknown. Tregs were sorted as CD4+CD25+CD127-/low cells. Findings and limits, study-wide: Larger-cohort validation covered only one TCR beta V-J rearrangement. Greatest tumor Treg TCR overlap was with tumor naive CD4+ cells.

The CDR3 is made up of 15 amino acids. Germline assignment: CDR1 MNHEY and CDR2 SMNVEV (reference sequence). J was trimmed by 5 bases and V by 4 bases; bases with no gene match: 6. Full-length variable regions came from constant-region reverse primers plus semi-nested Nested Universal Primer A PCR. TCRdb re-derived calls from the 5' RACE reads in MiXCR, one entry per CDR3 protein. The top ten clones hold 4% of a sample with some 44,000 distinct CDR3 sequences, approximately 22% of them seen once. The rearrangement links TRBV27 to TRBJ2-2, with TRBD2 matching 8 bases. This TCR was recovered from a female donor with breast cancer. Sequencing used Tregs sorted from blood. This CDR3 is CASSSPGLGTGELFF. In nucleotides, the CDR3 is TGTGCCAGCAGTTCTCCGGGACTAGGGACCGGGGAGCTGTTTTTT.